This T cell receptor beta chain was retrieved from a study of cytotoxic CD8 clonotypes in ibrutinib-treated CLL. Only a few counts were recorded for this clone. This same CDR3 is encoded by further DNA sequences in the sample. Data came from immunoSEQ multiplex PCR; TCRdb stores just in-frame clones and leaves some out. Of around 310,000 clones listed, 70% to 80% are singletons. V lost 4 bases, J lost 3 bases, and 4 bases lay in between. The germline V gene encodes CDR1 SGDLS and CDR2 YYNGEE. The CDR3 has 12 residues. This sample comprised PBMCs, obtained before ibrutinib treatment. This receptor was taken from a human donor with chronic lymphocytic leukemia. V and J are TRBV9 and TRBJ2-2, with D hard to call. CDR3 bases: TGTGCCAGCAGCACTTACACCGGGGAGCTGTTTTTT. It encodes CASSTYTGELFF.